This entry describes one T cell receptor (beta chain). What it binds is unknown. The sample belongs to a study of cytomegalovirus exposure and HLA in healthy donors. The PCR employed 60 Vbeta primers together with 13 Jbeta primers. Here immunoSEQ multiplex PCR was the method, and the copy in TCRdb shows in-frame clones only, minus some. The sample shows 150,000 to 200,000 clones, around four fifths of them seen only once. Study-wide findings and caveats: Later work associated fewer than 20,000 TCR beta sequences with HLA alleles at 0.05 false discovery rate. Most TCR sequences were seen very rarely across donors, but some public TCRs occurred in many. Donors belonging to an Asian-associated ancestry cluster reportedly showed fewer N-insertions in productive TCRs than the approximately 680-donor mean, according to what a later analysis found.

Per germline, CDR1 MGHRA and CDR2 YSYEKL. Trimming cost V 4 bases and J 3 bases; bases outside gene matches: 15. The CDR3 has 18 amino acids. Material for sequencing was PBMCs. This sequence originates from a man aged 25-45 years in good health and CMV-seronegative. The rearrangement uses TRBV4-1 and TRBJ2-5, with 9 bases aligning to TRBD2. The CDR3 nucleotides are TGCGCCAGCAGCCCCTTTGCTAGCGGGACCTCCCAGGAAGAGACCCAGTACTTC. Protein product: CASSPFASGTSQEETQYF.